A selection of T cell receptor beta chains follows, all from one sample in a study of T cells in Graves' hyperthyroidism and ophthalmopathy. Each CDR3 protein is one row after TCRdb ran MiXCR on the multiplex PCR reads. The sample carries around 600,000 distinct CDR3 sequences, less than 45% recorded once. Sequenced: peripheral blood or thyroid tissue (not recorded which). Every receptor here comes from an adult man with Graves' disease, either hyperthyroidism or ophthalmopathy (not recorded which). Each CDR3 is given without its conserved first and last residue. The size field is filled for only some rows; it gives once, few, many or a size class.

>TRBV11-2|few
ASSQAGGQAF
>TRBV20-1|few
SAEVRDYGYT
>TRBV7-9|once
ASSSLRGGRDTGELF
>TRBV10-3|many
AISEGQLSHEQY
>TRBV11-2|-
ASSVDRGHPNYGYT
>TRBV24-1|many
ATSDFNQPQH
>TRBV29-1|many
SVEDAGGGEKLF
>TRBV20-1|many
SAREEVRSPLH
>TRBV20-1|-
SALSSYNSPLH
>TRBV25-1|-
ASSATRDRAKWNTEAF
>TRBV7-9|-
ASSQHSTGNTEAF
>TRBV29-1|-
SLKGATGLGYT
>TRBV15|-
ATSIDVNQPQH
>TRBV7-6|-
ASSLGGSPSTEAF
>TRBV29-1|few
SVEIQGGVKYGYT
>TRBV5-4|-
ASSLELASGYEQY
>TRBV19|-
ASSIWDRQHSPLH
>TRBV15|-
ATSREPGSETQY
>TRBV9|many
ASSTQGNTEAF
>TRBV16|-
ANSQSVGAEAF
>TRBV20-1|few
SARPGGVSYEQY
>TRBV2|many
ASGIRLFEKLF
>TRBV7-9|once
ASSHTRGDAEAF
>TRBV29-1|many
SASRSMGYEQY
>TRBV5-8|many
ASTLSRDSPLH
>TRBV12-3/TRBV12-4|few
ASSLQGGTGNTIY
>TRBV20-1|few
SARDTEHPSWEQY
>TRBV24-1|many
ATSDPTKGHGYT
>TRBV2|-
ASSEWDREETQY
>TRBV9|few
ASSVGQGRKDTEAF
>TRBV2|-
ASRAFLQRQSNQPQH
>TRBV7-6|-
ASSLERDEQY
>TRBV10-3|many
ATWGGVNTEAF
>TRBV29-1|-
SVLKDRDGYGYT
>TRBV7-9|few
ASSLAPGSRDTEAF
>TRBV20-1|-
SAGEQGLGEKLF
>TRBV10-3|many
AIRGPGGANTGELF
>TRBV30|-
AWSFGGYEQY
>TRBV20-1|-
SAPRGEVLYGYT
>TRBV25-1|many
ASTNVGDTQY
>TRBV20-1|-
SAIGTGGEQY
>TRBV7-9|few
ASSLDRASLEAF
>TRBV19|-
ASTLTGTNSPQH
>TRBV5-1|-
ASSLDQAVGSEAF